This entry features one T cell receptor (beta chain) sequence. Its specificity is not known. These data are taken from a study of cytomegalovirus exposure and HLA in healthy donors. Overall study results and limits: Reports credit the classifier with highly specific, highly sensitive diagnosis of cytomegalovirus status. The listing of fewer than 200 TCR beta chains classed them as cytomegalovirus-associated.

J lost 2 bases, V lost 4 bases, and 1 base had no gene match. This CDR3 region has 13 residues. In germline, CDR1 is KGHSH, CDR2 LQKENI. It was with 60 Vbeta and 13 Jbeta primers that the PCR ran. The assay was immunoSEQ multiplex PCR, and TCRdb's table has in-frame clones only and misses some. The repertoire holds 85,000 to 100,000 clones, roughly 80% seen once, with around 7.3% in the top ten. The chain has TRBV18 and TRBJ1-1; TRBD1 matches at 7 bases. The receptor's source is a man in his fifties or sixties in good health and CMV-seropositive. Sequencing input: PBMCs. The CDR3 nucleotides read TGTGCCAGCTCACGGGACAGAAACACTGAAGCTTTCTTT. As protein: CASSRDRNTEAFF.